This T cell receptor (beta chain) derives from a study of T cells in Graves' hyperthyroidism and ophthalmopathy. V lost 6 bases and J 3 bases, leaving 18 bases between the germline ends. The CDR3 is 15 amino acids. Germline V lookup: CDR1 MNHEY, CDR2 SVGAGI. TCR beta CDR3 region amplification was performed from RNA transcripts. The TCR CDR3 was amplified in a first-round RT-PCR using the HTBI primer set. TCRdb re-derived calls from the multiplex PCR reads in MiXCR, one entry per CDR3 protein. Of some 350,000 distinct CDR3 sequences listed, 15% to 20% were seen once; the top ten hold 3% to 4.5%. In its sample, this clonotype was seen many times.

The chain recombines TRBV6-5 with TRBJ2-7; D assignment may be TRBD1 or TRBD2 (5 bases each). Sequences were obtained from blood. The origin of this receptor is a young woman with Graves' hyperthyroidism. In DNA, the CDR3 is TGTGCCAGCAGCGCCCAGGGCGGGTCTAGCTACGAGCAGTACTTC. It translates to CASSAQGGSSYEQYF.